This TCR beta chain was retrieved from a study of blood T cell repertoires in COVID-19. The wider study: Italy, Spain and the United States were the sources of the convalescent and acute COVID-19 samples.

This CDR3 spans 15 amino acids. V lost 0 bases, J lost 4 bases, and 4 bases stayed unmatched. The germline V gene has CDR1 SGDLS and CDR2 YYNGEE. Per the authors' pipeline: Estimated nucleated cell counts came from reference gene primer amplification. Clones were read by immunoSEQ multiplex PCR, and TCRdb kept only the in-frame ones, dropping some. V, J and clone size were drawn from that table, and D and trimming were deduced from the DNA. Of approximately 200,000 clones in the sample, around 87% were seen once. The sequence came from a woman in her twenties or thirties who had recovered from COVID-19. Sequences were obtained from PBMCs or T cells enriched from blood (not recorded which). The chain has TRBV9 and TRBJ2-3; 8 bases match TRBD2. The chain's CDR3 is CASSVGKRESDTQYF. In DNA form, the CDR3 reads TGTGCCAGCAGCGTAGGAAAGCGGGAGTCAGATACGCAGTATTTT.